Included here is one T cell receptor beta chain sequence, with context. Its cognate antigen is unknown. The data were obtained in a study of T cell repertoires in cytomegalovirus infection. As for the study in general: CMV epitopes used comprised recently identified HLA-C-restricted ones and well-studied HLA-B-restricted ones. Study-level points and caveats: Public TCR beta family frequency separated CMV-and-HLA carriers, including in an independent cohort. In two of eight donors, the top clonotype was HLA-C-restricted CMV-specific.

Germline loops: CDR1 MNHEY, CDR2 SVGAGI. Trimming pared 5 bases from V and 3 bases from J, leaving 13 bases between. The CDR3 runs 14 residues. TCRdb reanalysed the reads using MiXCR and keeps one entry per CDR3 protein. Here the sample spans 650,000 to 850,000 distinct CDR3 sequences, under 35% being singletons. This sequence originates from a human donor in good health (CMV status not recorded). Some clones in this sample may be carry-over from other donors' samples. This chain joins TRBV6-5 and TRBJ1-2; D remains ambiguous. The sequencing used cultured CD8+ T cells from PBMCs, collected from culture after CMV antigen stimulation. The CDR3 nucleotides are TGTGCCAGCAGTGTGTCGAGCACTCACTATGGCTACACCTTC. Protein product: CASSVSSTHYGYTF.